The next 30 T cell receptor beta chains were all read from a single sample in a study of OX40 agonist ivuxolimab in advanced cancers. Assay: immunoSEQ multiplex PCR; the TCRdb copy retains only in-frame clones and omits some. The table shows 77,000 or so clones, with more than 75% occurring only once. Sequenced here: CD4+ or CD8+ T cells sorted from blood, sampled in a trial of the OX40 agonist ivuxolimab. These receptors originate from an adult with an advanced solid tumor such as melanoma, head and neck, liver or kidney cancer.

The V gene is TRBV28, the J gene TRBJ2-7; D unresolved. There are 13 residues in the CDR3. Deletions cut 2 bases from V and 3 bases from J, with 8 bases between. Germline loops: CDR1 MDHEN, CDR2 SYDVKM. Here the CDR3 DNA reads TGTGCCAGCAGTTTAAGCATCCGCTACGAGCAGTACTTC. This gives the protein CASSLSIRYEQYF.

The V gene is TRBV7-2, the J gene TRBJ1-5; 8 nucleotides align to TRBD1. Unmatched junction bases numbered 12, after V lost 6 bases and J lost 8 bases. The CDR3 has 15 amino acids. CDR1 and CDR2 from the germline V gene are SGHTA and FQGNSA. The CDR3 is CASSPTLAGGKPQHF. The CDR3 DNA reads as TGTGCCAGCAGTCCTACCCTAGCAGGGGGCAAGCCCCAGCATTTT. The whole variable domain, remainder taken from reference TRBV7-2 and TRBJ1-5, is GAGVSQSPSNKVTEKGKDVELRCDPISGHTALYWYRQSLGQGLEFLIYFQGNSAPDKSGLPSDRFSAERTGGSVSTLTIQRTQQEDSAVYLCASSPTLAGGKPQHFGDGTRLSIL.

The sample holds one count of this clone. The chain employs TRBV15 and TRBJ2-1; D uncertain. The CDR3 has 13 residues. Trimming stripped 4 bases from V and 7 bases from J, with 11 bases between. The germline V gene has CDR1 LNHNV and CDR2 YYDKDF (reference sequence). Here the CDR3 reads CATSNGFRNEQFF. The DNA for the CDR3 is TGTGCCACCAGCAATGGTTTCAGGAATGAGCAGTTCTTC. The full variable domain, completed using reference TRBV15 and TRBJ2-1, is DAMVIQNPRYQVTQFGKPVTLSCSQTLNHNVMYWYQQKSSQAPKLLFHYYDKDFNNEADTPDNFQSRRPNTSFCFLDIRSPGLGDTAMYLCATSNGFRNEQFFGPGTRLTVL.

V is TRBV11-2 and J is TRBJ2-1; 12 bases line up with TRBD2. With V trimmed by 4 bases and J by 13 bases, 8 bases remained unmatched. Germline CDR1 and CDR2: SGHAT and FQNNGV. The CDR3 has 14 amino acids. DNA for the CDR3: TGTGCCAGCAGCTCTCTAGCGGGGGGGCCATACCAGTTCTTC. Translating it yields CASSSLAGGPYQFF. The variable domain in full, completed from reference TRBV11-2 and TRBJ2-1, reads EAGVAQSPRYKIIEKRQSVAFWCNPISGHATLYWYQQILGQGPKLLIQFQNNGVVDDSQLPKDRFSAERLKGVDSTLKIQPAKLEDSAVYLCASSSLAGGPYQFFGPGTRLTVL.

The chain combines TRBV7-9 with TRBJ2-7, with 7 nucleotides matching TRBD1. This CDR3 contains 14 residues. Germline V gene lookup returns CDR1 SEHNR and CDR2 FQNEAQ (reference sequence). V was clipped by 5 bases and J by 6 bases; unmatched bases: 10. CDR3 amino acids: CASSPNRQGAEQYF. The DNA for the CDR3 is TGTGCCAGCAGCCCAAACCGACAGGGCGCCGAGCAGTACTTC. Full variable domain (missing parts from reference TRBV7-9 and TRBJ2-7): DTGVSQNPRHKITKRGQNVTFRCDPISEHNRLYWYRQTLGQGPEFLTYFQNEAQLEKSRLLSDRFSAERPKGSFSTLEIQRTEQGDSAMYLCASSPNRQGAEQYFGPGTRLTVT.

This clone occurred once. This chain connects TRBV5-1 to TRBJ2-7, with 14 bases fitting TRBD2. Germline CDR1 reads SGHRS; CDR2 reads YFSETQ. Trimming took 4 bases from V and 6 from J; bases not matched to a gene: 9. The length of the CDR3 is 16 residues. Here the CDR3 DNA reads TGCGCCAGCAGCGGACTAGCGGGGGGCCCCGGTGGCGAGCAGTACTTC. Translated: CASSGLAGGPGGEQYF.

The genes are TRBV29-1 and TRBJ2-3, with TRBD1 matching over 7 bases. Trimming removed 6 bases from V and 10 bases from J; junction bases left unmatched: 10. Germline CDR1 SQVTM, CDR2 ANQGSEA. CDR3 length: 12 amino acids. Here the CDR3 reads CSVSTGQVAQYF. The CDR3 nucleotides are TGCAGCGTCTCGACAGGGCAGGTCGCGCAGTATTTT.

This sequence joins TRBV27 and TRBJ2-1; 8 nucleotides line up with TRBD2. The ends lost 4 bases at V and 15 bases at J; junction bases unmatched: 8. The germline V gene has CDR1 MNHEY and CDR2 SMNVEV (reference sequence). The length of the CDR3 is 12 residues. CDR3: CASSYRGGHWFF. CDR3 in DNA: TGTGCCAGCAGTTATCGGGGGGGCCACTGGTTCTTC.

J is TRBJ2-3 and V is TRBV6-5; a possible D gene is TRBD2 (6 bases). This CDR3 spans 16 amino acids. Per the germline V gene, CDR1 is MNHEY and CDR2 is SVGAGI. The V end lost 3 bases, the J end lost 3 bases, and 16 bases lay between the germline ends. The CDR3 here is CASSYQGAGITDTQYF. CDR3 nucleotides: TGTGCCAGCAGTTATCAGGGCGCGGGGATTACAGATACGCAGTATTTT.

J is TRBJ2-3 and V is TRBV19; 12 nucleotides agree with TRBD2. The CDR3 extends over 16 amino acids. From germline, CDR1 is LNHDA and CDR2 SQIVND (reference sequence). The V gene end was trimmed by 5 bases and the J gene end by 5 bases; junction bases not matched to a gene: 8. In DNA form, the CDR3 reads TGTGCCAGTAGTGGACTAGCGGGGCCCCGGATAGATACGCAGTATTTT. Translated, it gives CASSGLAGPRIDTQYF.

CDR3 residues: CASSLDWRGGETQYF. The CDR3 DNA is TGTGCCAGCAGCTTAGATTGGAGAGGAGGAGAGACCCAGTACTTC. V usage is TRBV7-9 and J usage is TRBJ2-5; maybe TRBD2 (5 bases). The CDR3 contains 15 residues. The germline gives CDR1 SEHNR, CDR2 FQNEAQ (reference sequence). V lost 1 base and J lost 4, with 13 bases in between.

The V and J genes are TRBV30 and TRBJ1-3, with 8 bases aligning to TRBD1. Looked up from germline, CDR1 is GTSNPN and CDR2 is SVGIG (reference sequence). With 1 base clipped from V and 8 bases from J, the junction kept 13 bases outside the gene matches. The CDR3 loop spans 16 amino acids. This chain's CDR3 is CAWSGGTGSLGDTIYF. The CDR3 DNA is TGTGCCTGGAGTGGAGGGACAGGCTCCTTAGGGGACACCATATATTTT.

This clone has only a few counts. The rearrangement uses TRBV5-1 and TRBJ2-5, with D perhaps matching TRBD2 (5 bases). Trimming shortened V by 4 bases and J by 3 bases, and 10 bases separated the two germline ends. Germline V gives CDR1 SGHRS, CDR2 YFSETQ. The CDR3 length is 13 residues. CDR3 coding DNA: TGCGCCAGCAGCATTGGTAGCGAAGAGACCCAGTACTTC. Its protein is CASSIGSEETQYF.

The gene calls are TRBV10-1 and TRBJ2-3; 8 bases line up with TRBD1. After removal of 2 bases from V and 5 bases from J, the junction contained 3 bases not matched to a gene. Looked up from germline, CDR1 is WNHNN and CDR2 is SYGVQD (reference sequence). The length of the CDR3 is 14 residues. CDR3 sequence: CASSEAGGLDTQYF. CDR3 bases: TGCGCCAGCAGTGAGGCAGGGGGCTTAGATACGCAGTATTTT.

The chain is built from TRBV29-1 and TRBJ2-3, with 11 bases lining up with TRBD1. Germline CDR1 reads SQVTM; CDR2 reads ANQGSEA. The CDR3 has 13 amino acids. The junction had 2 bases not matched to a gene; V was cut back by 6 bases and J by 3 bases. This CDR3 reads CSVGTGGTDTQYF. The CDR3, as DNA: TGCAGCGTCGGGACAGGGGGGACAGATACGCAGTATTTT.

CDR3 residues: CASSTPDPYQETQYF. In nucleotides, the CDR3 is TGCGCCAGCAGCACTCCCGACCCGTACCAAGAGACCCAGTACTTC. The chain links TRBV5-1 to TRBJ2-5; D remains ambiguous. CDR1 is SGHRS and CDR2 is YFSETQ in the germline V gene. The CDR3 runs to 15 residues. Trimming shortened V by 4 bases and J by 0 bases, and 13 bases separated the two germline ends.

The chain is built from TRBV7-2 and TRBJ2-3, with 9 bases that match TRBD2. V lost 2 bases and J lost 0; bases outside the gene matches: 6. The CDR3 is 17 amino acids. From germline, CDR1 is SGHTA and CDR2 FQGNSA. The CDR3 nucleotides read TGTGCCAGCAGCTTACTCGCTAGCGGGACCAGCACAGATACGCAGTATTTT. Translated: CASSLLASGTSTDTQYF.

This CDR3 reads CASSEKGGGHGEQFF. Here the CDR3 DNA reads TGTGCCAGCAGCGAAAAGGGGGGAGGGCATGGTGAGCAGTTCTTC. The rearrangement uses TRBV9 and TRBJ2-1, with a weak D call TRBD2 (7 bases). The CDR3 has 15 residues. The germline gives CDR1 SGDLS, CDR2 YYNGEE. The V end was cut by 3 bases, the J end by 9 bases, with 19 bases between.

This rearrangement joins TRBV2 to TRBJ2-7; 10 positions match TRBD2. CDR3 length: 14 amino acids. Germline assignment: CDR1 SNHLY and CDR2 FYNNEI. The V gene end was trimmed by 7 bases and the J gene end by 2 bases; junction bases not matched to a gene: 5. The CDR3 DNA reads TGTGCCAGCAAAAGACTAGCGGGTACCTACGAGCAGTACTTC. Translated, it gives CASKRLAGTYEQYF.

The V and J genes are TRBV12-5 and TRBJ2-1; 11 bases are a match to TRBD1. The CDR3 has 14 amino acids. Trimming took 4 bases from V and 12 from J; bases not matched to a gene: 8. Germline V CDR1 and CDR2: LGHNT, FRNRAP. This CDR3 reads CASGSGPGTGGQFF. CDR3 DNA: TGTGCTAGTGGTTCCGGCCCCGGGACAGGGGGGCAGTTCTTC.

V and J are TRBV4-3 and TRBJ1-3; D is unclear. Deletions cut 0 bases from V and 10 bases from J, with 16 bases between. There are 15 residues in the CDR3. Per the germline V gene, CDR1 is LGHNA and CDR2 is YSLEER. The CDR3 reads CASSQDRTVFYTIYF. In DNA form, the CDR3 reads TGCGCCAGCAGCCAAGACAGGACGGTGTTTTATACCATATATTTT.

The chain is built from TRBV7-2 and TRBJ1-1; no firm D call. V shed 5 bases and J shed 0 bases, with 16 bases lying between them. The CDR3 totals 16 residues. Germline CDR1 reads SGHTA; CDR2 reads FQGNSA. This chain's CDR3 is CASSPWTLGLNTEAFF. In nucleotides, the CDR3 is TGTGCCAGCAGCCCTTGGACTCTAGGCCTGAACACTGAAGCTTTCTTT.

The chain has TRBV5-1 and TRBJ2-1; TRBD2 might be the D (6 bases). Trimming shortened V by 1 base and J by 9 bases, and 11 bases separated the two germline ends. Germline CDR1 SGHRS, CDR2 YFSETQ. This CDR3 contains 13 residues. The CDR3 spells CASSLREVSEQFF. CDR3 DNA: TGCGCCAGCAGCTTGAGGGAGGTTAGTGAGCAGTTCTTC.

The J gene is TRBJ1-1, the V gene TRBV6-4; the D is unclear. Germline V gene lookup returns CDR1 MRHNA and CDR2 SNTAGT. The CDR3 is 14 residues long. V was pared by 6 bases and J by 3 bases, with 14 bases between. The CDR3: CASRTGSWDTEAFF. Written as DNA, the CDR3 is TGTGCCAGCAGGACCGGGAGCTGGGACACTGAAGCTTTCTTT.

V and J are TRBV30 and TRBJ1-3; no definite D call. Germline assignment: CDR1 GTSNPN and CDR2 SVGIG (reference sequence). The germline V and J ends were trimmed by 2 bases and 1 base, with 6 bases remaining between them. CDR3 length equals 13 residues. CDR3: CAWSSLSGNTIYF. The CDR3 nucleotides are TGTGCCTGGAGTTCACTGTCTGGAAACACCATATATTTT.

This chain joins TRBV28 and TRBJ1-1; maybe TRBD1 (5 bases). Between the trimmed V and J ends, which lost 4 bases and 0 bases, there was a span of 9 bases. The CDR3 consists of 14 residues. CDR1 is MDHEN and CDR2 is SYDVKM in the germline V gene. The CDR3 coding sequence is TGTGCCAGCAGTTCTGGACAAATGAACACTGAAGCTTTCTTT. Translating gives CASSSGQMNTEAFF.

This clone was detected once. The gene calls are TRBV18 and TRBJ2-1, with D tentatively TRBD1 (6 bases). The germline V gene encodes CDR1 KGHSH and CDR2 LQKENI. The germline V and J ends were trimmed by 1 base and 6 bases, with 10 bases remaining between them. This CDR3 comprises 14 residues. CDR3 amino acids: CASSPQGESNEQFF. CDR3 sequence (DNA): TGTGCCAGCTCACCACAGGGGGAGAGCAATGAGCAGTTCTTC. The complete variable domain, with remaining parts taken from reference TRBV18 and TRBJ2-1, reads NAGVMQNPRHLVRRRGQEARLRCSPMKGHSHVYWYRQLPEEGLKFMVYLQKENIIDESGMPKERFSAEFPKEGPSILRIQQVVRGDSAAYFCASSPQGESNEQFFGPGTRLTVL.

This chain connects TRBV10-2 to TRBJ2-7; D unresolved. Germline CDR1 reads WSHSY; CDR2 reads SAAADI. Trimming shortened V by 3 bases and J by 0 bases, and 15 bases separated the two germline ends. The CDR3 covers 16 residues. The CDR3 loop is CASSDPSWAVSYEQYF. The CDR3 coding sequence is TGCGCCAGCAGTGACCCCAGTTGGGCGGTCTCCTACGAGCAGTACTTC.

The J gene is TRBJ2-3, the V gene TRBV5-1; 8 bases align to TRBD2. The ends lost 3 bases at V and 3 bases at J; junction bases unmatched: 6. This CDR3 is built from 15 residues. Germline V gene lookup returns CDR1 SGHRS and CDR2 YFSETQ. The CDR3 DNA reads TGCGCCAGCAGCTCCATAGCGGGGAGGACAGATACGCAGTATTTT. Protein product: CASSSIAGRTDTQYF.

On this clone itself: The same CDR3 also results from other DNA sequences found in this sample. This rearrangement joins TRBV7-2 to TRBJ2-7; D gene uncertain. The germline V gene encodes CDR1 SGHTA and CDR2 FQGNSA. This CDR3 is 11 amino acids long. V was trimmed by 4 bases and J by 2 bases, leaving 3 bases between them. CDR3 sequence: CASSSAYEQYF. CDR3 bases: TGTGCCAGCAGCTCTGCCTACGAGCAGTACTTC.